Described below is a single T cell receptor (beta chain) sequence and its context. The antigen is undetermined. This entry is derived from a study of T cell repertoires in cytomegalovirus infection. The study, taken as a whole, reports: CMV-specific TCR beta clonotypes restricted by HLA-C were the ones dominating the ex vivo response. Carriers of CMV plus the relevant HLA were identified by cumulative public TCR beta family frequency.

MiXCR was run by TCRdb on the reads, yielding one entry per CDR3 protein. This table holds 150,000 to 200,000 distinct CDR3 sequences, around 14% found once. V shed 6 bases and J 4 bases; nucleotides not matched to a gene: 8. CDR1 is SQVTM and CDR2 is ANQGSEA in the germline V gene. The CDR3 totals 13 residues. The sequence was obtained from a human donor in good health (CMV status not recorded). Some clones in this sample may be carry-over from other donors' samples. The chain couples TRBV29-1 to TRBJ2-7, with 8 nucleotides matching TRBD1. The sequenced sample was PBMCs. The CDR3 bases are TGCAGCGTCGAGACAGGGGTTAAGTACGAGCAGTACTTC. Its protein product is CSVETGVKYEQYF.